Listed here is a single T cell receptor (beta chain). Its antigen is not known. This sample was included in a study of T-cell reconstitution after alpha-beta-depleted transplantation in children. Study outcomes and limitations: Day-60 TCRbeta diversity that was high in some patients was derived from surviving recipient T cells and thymic progenitors. Reportedly, alpha-beta T cells present about two months post-transplant originated from several hundred expanded clones of graft origin. Newly produced T cells mostly provided counts and TCRbeta diversity after one year, as hyperexpanded clones declined.

During its preparation, the TCRbeta library received unique molecular identifiers. TCRdb analysed the PCR reads with MiXCR anew, one entry per CDR3 protein. The sample has roughly 400,000 distinct CDR3 sequences; approximately 41% are singletons. V gave up 3 bases and J gave up 1 base, with 9 bases separating them. Germline CDR1 and CDR2: DFQATT and SNEGSKA (reference sequence). The CDR3 consists of 13 residues. V gene TRBV20-1 combines with J gene TRBJ2-5; D could derive from TRBD1 or TRBD2 (5 bases each). The clonotype was recovered from a girl aged 2 to 9 with aplastic anemia, due to receive a stem cell transplant. This sample comprised PBMCs, obtained before TCRalphabeta/CD19-depleted stem cell transplant. The CDR3 DNA is TGCAGTGCTAGGCTGGGGGTCCAAGAGACCCAGTACTTC. This codes for CSARLGVQETQYF.